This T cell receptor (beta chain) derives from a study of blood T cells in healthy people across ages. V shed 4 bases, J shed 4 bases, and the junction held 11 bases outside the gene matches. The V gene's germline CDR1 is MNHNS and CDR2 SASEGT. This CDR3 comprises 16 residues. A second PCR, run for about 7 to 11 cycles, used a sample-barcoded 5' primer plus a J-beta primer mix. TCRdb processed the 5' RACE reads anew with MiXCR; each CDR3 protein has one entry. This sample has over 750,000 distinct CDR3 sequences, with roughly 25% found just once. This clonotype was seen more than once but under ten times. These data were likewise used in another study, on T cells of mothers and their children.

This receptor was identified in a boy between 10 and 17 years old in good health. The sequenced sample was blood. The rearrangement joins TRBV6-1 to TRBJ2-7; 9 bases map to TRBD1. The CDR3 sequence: CASSGEVGTGSYEQYF. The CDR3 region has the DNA TGTGCCAGCAGTGGAGAAGTGGGGACAGGGAGTTACGAGCAGTACTTC.